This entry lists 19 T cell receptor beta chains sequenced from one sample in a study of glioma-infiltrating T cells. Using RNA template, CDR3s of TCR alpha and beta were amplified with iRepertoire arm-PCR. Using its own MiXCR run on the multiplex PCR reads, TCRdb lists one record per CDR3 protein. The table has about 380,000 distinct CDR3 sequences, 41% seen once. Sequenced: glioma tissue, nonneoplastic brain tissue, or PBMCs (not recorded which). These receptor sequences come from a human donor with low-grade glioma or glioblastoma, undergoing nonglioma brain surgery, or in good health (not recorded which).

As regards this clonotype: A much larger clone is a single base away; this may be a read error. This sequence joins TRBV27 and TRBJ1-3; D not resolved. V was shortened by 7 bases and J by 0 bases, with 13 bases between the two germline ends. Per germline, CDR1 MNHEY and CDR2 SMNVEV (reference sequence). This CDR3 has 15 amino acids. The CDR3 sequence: CASIPPGFSGNTIYF. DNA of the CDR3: TGTGCCAGCATTCCCCCCGGGTTCTCTGGAAACACCATATATTTT.

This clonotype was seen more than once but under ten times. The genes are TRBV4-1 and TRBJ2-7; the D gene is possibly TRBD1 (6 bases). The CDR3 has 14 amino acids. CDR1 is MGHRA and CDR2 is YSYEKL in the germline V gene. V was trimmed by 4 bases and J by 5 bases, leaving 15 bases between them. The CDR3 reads CASSPLVRGHEQYF. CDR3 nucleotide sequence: TGCGCCAGCAGCCCGCTCGTCAGGGGCCACGAGCAGTACTTC.

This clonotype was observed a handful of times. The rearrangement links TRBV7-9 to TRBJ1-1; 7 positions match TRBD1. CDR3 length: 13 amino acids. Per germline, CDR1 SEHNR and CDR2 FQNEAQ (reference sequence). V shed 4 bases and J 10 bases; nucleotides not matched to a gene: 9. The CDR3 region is CASSSNRGPLAFF. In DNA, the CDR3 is TGTGCCAGCAGCTCAAACAGGGGACCCCTAGCTTTCTTT.

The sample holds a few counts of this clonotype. The CDR3 here is CASSQVGVGYTF. The CDR3 nucleotides are TGCGCCAGCAGCCAAGTTGGGGTAGGCTACACCTTC. V usage is TRBV4-3 and J usage is TRBJ1-2, with D hard to call. The CDR3 is 12 residues long. Germline CDR1 reads LGHNA; CDR2 reads YSLEER. Trimming cost V 1 base and J 8 bases, with 8 bases left between them.

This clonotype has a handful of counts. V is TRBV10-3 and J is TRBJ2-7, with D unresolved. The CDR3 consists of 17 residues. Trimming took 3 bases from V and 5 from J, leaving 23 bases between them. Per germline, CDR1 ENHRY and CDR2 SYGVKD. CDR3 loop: CAISDDGKPAYLNEQYF. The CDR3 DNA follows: TGTGCCATCAGTGATGATGGGAAACCCGCTTACTTGAACGAGCAGTACTTC.

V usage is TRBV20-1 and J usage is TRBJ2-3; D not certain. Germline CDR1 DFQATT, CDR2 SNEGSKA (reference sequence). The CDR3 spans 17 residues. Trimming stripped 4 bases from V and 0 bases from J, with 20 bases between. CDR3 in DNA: TGCAGTGCTATAGATTGGGCGTGGGTACCTAGCACAGATACGCAGTATTTT. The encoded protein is CSAIDWAWVPSTDTQYF.

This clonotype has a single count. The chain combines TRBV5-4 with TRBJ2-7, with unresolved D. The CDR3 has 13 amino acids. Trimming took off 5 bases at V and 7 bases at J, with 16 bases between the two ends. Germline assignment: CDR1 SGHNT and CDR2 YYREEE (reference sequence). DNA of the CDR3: TGTGCCAGCAGGGTGTCTAAGGATCGAGAGCAGTACTTC. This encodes CASRVSKDREQYF.

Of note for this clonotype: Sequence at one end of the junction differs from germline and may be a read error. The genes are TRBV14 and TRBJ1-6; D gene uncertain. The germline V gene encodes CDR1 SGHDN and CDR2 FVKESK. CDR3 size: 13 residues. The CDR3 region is CASRKWLDSPLRF. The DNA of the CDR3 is TGTGCCAGCAGGAAGTGGTTGGATTCACCCCTCCGCTTT.

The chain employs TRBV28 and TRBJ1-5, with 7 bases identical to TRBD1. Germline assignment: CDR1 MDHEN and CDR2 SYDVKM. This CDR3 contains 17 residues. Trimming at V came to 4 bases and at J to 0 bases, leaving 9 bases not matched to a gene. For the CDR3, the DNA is TGTGCCAGCAGTTACCCGGGACAGCCTTATAGCAATCAGCCCCAGCATTTT. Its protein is CASSYPGQPYSNQPQHF. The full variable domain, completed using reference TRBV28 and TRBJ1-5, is DVKVTQSSRYLVKRTGEKVFLECVQDMDHENMFWYRQDPGLGLRLIYFSYDVKMKEKGDIPEGYSVSREKKERFSLILESASTNQTSMYLCASSYPGQPYSNQPQHFGDGTRLSIL.

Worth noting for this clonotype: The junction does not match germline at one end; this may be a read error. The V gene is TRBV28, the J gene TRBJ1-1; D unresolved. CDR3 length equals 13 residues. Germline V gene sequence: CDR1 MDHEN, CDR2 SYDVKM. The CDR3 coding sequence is TGTGCCAGCAGTTTATCAGCAGACACTGGAGCTTTCTTT. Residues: CASSLSADTGAFF.

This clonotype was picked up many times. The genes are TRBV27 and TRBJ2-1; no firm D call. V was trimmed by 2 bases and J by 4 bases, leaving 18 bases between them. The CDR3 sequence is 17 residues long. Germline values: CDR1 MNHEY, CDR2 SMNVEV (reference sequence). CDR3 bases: TGTGCCAGCAGTTTAACGGGTTGGAATACCTTGTACAATGAGCAGTTCTTC. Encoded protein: CASSLTGWNTLYNEQFF.

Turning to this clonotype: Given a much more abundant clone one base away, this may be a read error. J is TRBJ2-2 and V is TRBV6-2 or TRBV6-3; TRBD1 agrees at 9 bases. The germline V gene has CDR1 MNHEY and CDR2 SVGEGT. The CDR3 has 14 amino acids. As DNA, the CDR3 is TGTGCCAGCTCACAGGGGGCGAGCACCGGGGATCTGTTTTTT. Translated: CASSQGASTGDLFF.

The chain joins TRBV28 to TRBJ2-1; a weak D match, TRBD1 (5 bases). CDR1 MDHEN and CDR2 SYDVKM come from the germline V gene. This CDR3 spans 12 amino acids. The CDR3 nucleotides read TGTGCTTCTGCCGCGGTGGGGCATGAGCAGTTCTTC. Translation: CASAAVGHEQFF.

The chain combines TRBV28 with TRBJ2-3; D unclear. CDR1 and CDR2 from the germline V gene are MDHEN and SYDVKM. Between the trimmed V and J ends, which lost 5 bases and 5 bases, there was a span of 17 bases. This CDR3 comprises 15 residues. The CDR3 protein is CASSPGSVLRDTQYF. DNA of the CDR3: TGTGCCAGCAGTCCTGGGTCCGTTTTAAGAGATACGCAGTATTTT. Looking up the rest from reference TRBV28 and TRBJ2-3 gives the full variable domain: DVKVTQSSRYLVKRTGEKVFLECVQDMDHENMFWYRQDPGLGLRLIYFSYDVKMKEKGDIPEGYSVSREKKERFSLILESASTNQTSMYLCASSPGSVLRDTQYFGPGTRLTVL.

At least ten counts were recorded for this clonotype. The CDR3 loop reads CATSRDNLAGGRDTQYF. CDR3 bases: TGTGCCACCAGCAGAGATAACCTTGCGGGAGGGCGGGATACGCAGTATTTT. V is TRBV15 and J is TRBJ2-3; TRBD2 matches at 9 bases. CDR3 size: 17 residues. V lost 0 bases and J lost 6; bases outside the gene matches: 10. Per germline, CDR1 LNHNV and CDR2 YYDKDF (reference sequence). Using reference TRBV15 and TRBJ2-3 for the parts outside the CDR3, the full variable domain is DAMVIQNPRYQVTQFGKPVTLSCSQTLNHNVMYWYQQKSSQAPKLLFHYYDKDFNNEADTPDNFQSRRPNTSFCFLDIRSPGLGDTAMYLCATSRDNLAGGRDTQYFGPGTRLTVL.

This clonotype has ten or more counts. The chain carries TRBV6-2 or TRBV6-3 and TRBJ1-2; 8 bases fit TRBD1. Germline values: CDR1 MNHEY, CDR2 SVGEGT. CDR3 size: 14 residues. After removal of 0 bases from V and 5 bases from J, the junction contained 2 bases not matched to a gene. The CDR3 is CASSYSRQGYGYTF. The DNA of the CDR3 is TGTGCCAGCAGTTACTCAAGACAGGGGTATGGCTACACCTTC.

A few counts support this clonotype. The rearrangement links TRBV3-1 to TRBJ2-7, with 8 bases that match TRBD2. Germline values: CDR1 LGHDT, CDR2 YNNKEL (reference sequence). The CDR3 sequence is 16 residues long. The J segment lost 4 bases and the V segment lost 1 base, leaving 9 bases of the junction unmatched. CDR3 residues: CASSQGGLVNRYEQYF. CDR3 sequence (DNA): TGTGCCAGCAGCCAAGGGGGACTAGTCAATCGGTACGAGCAGTACTTC.

The CDR3: CASSLLYRLRAAYNEQFF. The CDR3 bases are TGTGCCAGCAGCCTACTTTACAGGTTAAGAGCCGCCTACAATGAGCAGTTCTTC. This chain connects TRBV6-2 or TRBV6-3 to TRBJ2-1; a possible D gene is TRBD1 (5 bases). Germline assignment: CDR1 MNHEY and CDR2 SVGEGT. V lost 6 bases and J lost 2, with 23 bases in between. The CDR3 totals 18 residues.

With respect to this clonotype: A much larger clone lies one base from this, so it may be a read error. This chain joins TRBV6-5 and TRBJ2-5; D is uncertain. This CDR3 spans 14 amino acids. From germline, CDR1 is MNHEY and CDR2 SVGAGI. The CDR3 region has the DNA TGTGCCAGCAGTTACGGGCCCTACCAAGAGACCCTGTACTTC. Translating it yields CASSYGPYQETLYF.